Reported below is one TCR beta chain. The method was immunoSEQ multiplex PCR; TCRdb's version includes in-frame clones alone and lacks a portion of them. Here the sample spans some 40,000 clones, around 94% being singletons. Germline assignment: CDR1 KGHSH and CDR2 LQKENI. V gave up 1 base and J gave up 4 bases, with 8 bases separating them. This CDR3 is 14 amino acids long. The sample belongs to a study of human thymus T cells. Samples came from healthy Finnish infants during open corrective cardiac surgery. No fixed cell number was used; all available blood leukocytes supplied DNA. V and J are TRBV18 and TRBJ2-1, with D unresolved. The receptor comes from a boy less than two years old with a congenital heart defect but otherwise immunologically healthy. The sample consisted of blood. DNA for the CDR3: TGTGCCAGCTCACCACGCGGTCGTTACAATGAGCAGTTCTTC. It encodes CASSPRGRYNEQFF.